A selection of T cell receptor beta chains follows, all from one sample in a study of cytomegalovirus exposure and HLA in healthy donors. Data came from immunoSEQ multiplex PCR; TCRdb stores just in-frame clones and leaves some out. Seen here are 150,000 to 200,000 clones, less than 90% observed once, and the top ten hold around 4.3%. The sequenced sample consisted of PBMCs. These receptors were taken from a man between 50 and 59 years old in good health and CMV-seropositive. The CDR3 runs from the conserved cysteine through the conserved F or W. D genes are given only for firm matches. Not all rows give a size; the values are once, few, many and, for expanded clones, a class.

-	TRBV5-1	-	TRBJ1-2	TGCGCCAGCAGCTCCGACAGCTACTATGGCTACACCTTC	CASSSDSYYGYTF
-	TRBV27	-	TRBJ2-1	TGTGCCAGCAGTAGGACACCCTACAATGAGCAGTTCTTC	CASSRTPYNEQFF
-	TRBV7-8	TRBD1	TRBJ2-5	TGTGCCAGCAGCTTAATTTTTGGGACAGGGCAAGAGACCCAGTACTTC	CASSLIFGTGQETQYF
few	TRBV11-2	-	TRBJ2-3	TGTGCCAGCAGCTTATTTATAGGGGGTTATACGCAGTATTTT	CASSLFIGGYTQYF
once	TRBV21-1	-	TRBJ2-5	TGTGCCAGCAGCCTTCAGACCCAGTACTTC	CASSLQTQYF
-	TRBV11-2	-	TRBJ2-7	TGTGCCAGCAGCTTAACATCGGGGGGCGGATCCTACGAGCAGTACTTC	CASSLTSGGGSYEQYF
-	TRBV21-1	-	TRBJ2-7	TGTGCCAGCAGCAAGAGCGGGTGGGAGGGTGCCCCAGGCTACGAGCAGTACTTC	CASSKSGWEGAPGYEQYF
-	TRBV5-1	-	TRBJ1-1	TGCGCCAGCAGCTACAGTGCGAACACTGAAGCTTTCTTT	CASSYSANTEAFF
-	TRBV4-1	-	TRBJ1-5	TGCGCCAGCAGCCAAGTCGGCGGGGGTCGCAATCAGCCCCAGCATTTT	CASSQVGGGRNQPQHF
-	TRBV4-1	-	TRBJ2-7	TGCGCCAGCAGCCAAGTGATGGCGGACTACGAGCAGTACTTC	CASSQVMADYEQYF
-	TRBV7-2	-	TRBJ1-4	TGTGCCAGCAGCCCCCTGGGTGGGGGAGGTGGGGAACTGTTTTTT	CASSPLGGGGGELFF
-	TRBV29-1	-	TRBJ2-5	TGCAGCGTAACAGGTTCTGGGGAGACCCAGTACTTC	CSVTGSGETQYF
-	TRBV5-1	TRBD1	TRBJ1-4	TGCGCCAGCAGCTTGTTTGAGGGGGCGCAGAGTTTTTTT	CASSLFEGAQSFF